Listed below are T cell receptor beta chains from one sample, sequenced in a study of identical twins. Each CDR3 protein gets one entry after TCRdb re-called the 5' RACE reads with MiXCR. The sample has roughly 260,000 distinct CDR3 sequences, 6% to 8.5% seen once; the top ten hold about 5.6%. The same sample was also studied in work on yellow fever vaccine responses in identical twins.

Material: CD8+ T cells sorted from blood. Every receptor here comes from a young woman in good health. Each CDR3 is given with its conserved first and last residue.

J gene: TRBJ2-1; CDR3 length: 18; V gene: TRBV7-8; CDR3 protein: CASSFAIGGGKWLWEQFF
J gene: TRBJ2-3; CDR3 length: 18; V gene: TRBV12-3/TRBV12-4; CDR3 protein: CASSFVWAGEILTDTQYF
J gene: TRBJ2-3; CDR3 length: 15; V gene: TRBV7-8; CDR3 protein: CASSLGGGYTDTQYF
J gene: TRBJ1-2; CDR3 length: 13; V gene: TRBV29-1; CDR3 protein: CSVEDSLFYGYTF
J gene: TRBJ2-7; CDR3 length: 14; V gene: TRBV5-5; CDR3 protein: CASSLGERNYEQYF
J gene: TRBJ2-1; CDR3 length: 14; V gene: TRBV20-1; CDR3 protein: CSAPSLRDYNEQFF
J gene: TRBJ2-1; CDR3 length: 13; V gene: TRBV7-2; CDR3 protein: CASSLGGHGEQFF
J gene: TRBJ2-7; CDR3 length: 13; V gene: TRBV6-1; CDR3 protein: CASSLGRSYEQYF
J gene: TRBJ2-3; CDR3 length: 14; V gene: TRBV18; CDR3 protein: CASSLSRSTDTQYF
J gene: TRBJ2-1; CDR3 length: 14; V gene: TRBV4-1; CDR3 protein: CASSHGGSRDEQFF
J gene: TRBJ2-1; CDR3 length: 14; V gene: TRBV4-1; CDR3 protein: CASSQGQGWNEQFF
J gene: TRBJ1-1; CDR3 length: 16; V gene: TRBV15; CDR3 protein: CATSREWGGRDTEAFF
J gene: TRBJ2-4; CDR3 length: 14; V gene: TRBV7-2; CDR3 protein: CASSLWGGQNIQYF
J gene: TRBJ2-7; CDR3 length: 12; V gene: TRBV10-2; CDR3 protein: CASGGGPYEQYF
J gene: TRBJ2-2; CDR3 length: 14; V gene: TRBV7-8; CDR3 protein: CANRAGVGTGELFF
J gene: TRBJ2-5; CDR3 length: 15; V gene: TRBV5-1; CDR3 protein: CASSYEQGWGETQYF
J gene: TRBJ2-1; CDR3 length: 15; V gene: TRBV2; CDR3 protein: CASSDASGVYNEQFF